The 3 T cell receptor beta chains reported below all come from one sample, sequenced in a study of cytomegalovirus exposure and HLA in healthy donors. It was with 60 Vbeta and 13 Jbeta primers that the PCR ran. The method was immunoSEQ multiplex PCR; TCRdb's version includes in-frame clones alone and lacks a portion of them. In the table there are about 130,000 clones, around 84% of which are singletons. What was sequenced was PBMCs. These receptors all stem from a man aged 45-65 years in good health and CMV-seronegative.

This sequence joins TRBV19 and TRBJ1-2; D gene ambiguous. Germline V gene data show CDR1 as LNHDA and CDR2 as SQIVND (reference sequence). The V gene lost 1 base and the J gene lost 0 bases, with 6 bases spanning the gap. The CDR3 totals 14 residues. Here the CDR3 reads CASSIAGTNYGYTF. The CDR3 nucleotides are TGTGCCAGTAGTATAGCCGGGACTAACTATGGCTACACCTTC.

J is TRBJ1-6 and V is TRBV10-3, with D tentatively TRBD1 (6 bases). The ends were cut back, 6 bases at V and 2 bases at J, with 8 bases in the middle. Per the germline V gene, CDR1 is ENHRY and CDR2 is SYGVKD. The CDR3 runs to 14 residues. The CDR3 reads CAIRGATYNSPLHF. The DNA of the CDR3 is TGTGCCATCAGGGGGGCCACCTATAATTCACCCCTCCACTTT.

The V and J genes are TRBV5-1 and TRBJ2-3; 8 bases line up with TRBD2. Germline CDR1 and CDR2: SGHRS and YFSETQ. V trimming: 4 bases; J trimming: 4 bases; junction bases outside the gene matches: 20. This CDR3 has 19 amino acids. The CDR3 DNA follows: TGCGCCAGCAGCCCCCGTGGCGGGGGGCCTGGACCCTCCCCAGATACGCAGTATTTT. It is translated as CASSPRGGGPGPSPDTQYF.